One sample yielded the 10 T cell receptor beta chains listed below, sequenced in a study of vaccination effects on CD4 cells after COVID-19 (dated by TCRdb to the early 2020s). No cognate antigen is known for these TCRs. Receptors were amplified or captured by the immunoSEQ multiplex PCR assay. This immuneACCESS table, as held by TCRdb, lists in-frame sequences with V and J called but not all clones. Of the missing ones, under half trace to an unresolved V gene in checked studies; the others have no known cause. The sample table shows tens of thousands of clones, and around 73% are seen once. Of the sample, 8% to 13% falls within the top ten clones. After less than eleven days of culture, CD4+ T cells were isolated with the EasySep CD4+ T cell isolation kit. Here the sequenced sample was CD4+ T cells from PBMCs cultured without peptide, taken before COVID-19 vaccination. The receptors shown here come from a human donor who received a COVID-19 vaccine.

The chain employs TRBV6-4 and TRBJ1-1; 7 positions match TRBD1. V lost 6 bases to trimming and J lost 5 bases; unmatched junction nucleotides: 9. This CDR3 spans 14 amino acids. Germline CDR1 MRHNA, CDR2 SNTAGT. The CDR3 region has the DNA TGTGCCAGCAGAGCGACAGGGTTGCGTACTGAAGCTTTCTTT. Encoded protein: CASRATGLRTEAFF.

This clone was seen only a few times. The chain is built from TRBV7-3 and TRBJ1-5; no clear D gene. Trimming stripped 5 bases from V and 2 bases from J, with 13 bases between. CDR1 and CDR2 from the germline V gene are SGHTA and FQGTGA. The CDR3 spans 15 residues. CDR3 bases: TGTGCCAGCAGCCCCCTACGGTTCTGCAATCAGCCCCAGCATTTT. It translates to CASSPLRFCNQPQHF.

V and J are TRBV19 and TRBJ2-5; the match to TRBD2 covers 7 bases. The V and J ends lost 5 bases and 1 base, in that order; junction bases with no gene match: 4. From germline, CDR1 is LNHDA and CDR2 SQIVND (reference sequence). The CDR3 spans 14 residues. CDR3 residues: CASSPQRGQETQYF. CDR3 nucleotides: TGTGCCAGTAGTCCCCAGCGGGGCCAAGAGACCCAGTACTTC.

The V and J genes are TRBV19 and TRBJ1-1; 8 bases are shared with TRBD1. CDR1 and CDR2 from the germline V gene are LNHDA and SQIVND (reference sequence). This CDR3 contains 14 residues. The V segment lost 6 bases and the J segment 0 bases; nucleotides outside the gene matches: 3. CDR3 residues: CASRRTGLNTEAFF. CDR3 in DNA: TGTGCCAGTAGACGGACAGGGCTGAACACTGAAGCTTTCTTT.

This rearrangement joins TRBV28 to TRBJ2-2; the match to TRBD1 covers 7 bases. The germline gives CDR1 MDHEN, CDR2 SYDVKM. The V and J ends lost 3 bases and 1 base, in that order; junction bases with no gene match: 8. This CDR3 has 17 amino acids. CDR3 residues: CASSLSLGTVNTGELFF. The CDR3 nucleotides read TGTGCCAGCAGTTTGTCCCTTGGGACAGTGAACACCGGGGAGCTGTTTTTT.

Only one count was recorded for this clone. Written as DNA, the CDR3 is TGTGCCAGCAGCGCCGGCCCGGGGGGACCCTACAATGAGCAGTTCTTC. It yields the protein CASSAGPGGPYNEQFF. The chain has TRBV13 and TRBJ2-1; 7 bases fit TRBD2. The CDR3 extends over 16 amino acids. The germline gives CDR1 PRHDT, CDR2 FYEKMQ (reference sequence). Trimming removed 5 bases from V and 2 bases from J; junction bases left unmatched: 9.

The V gene is TRBV4-1, the J gene TRBJ1-4; no firm D call. CDR3 length: 12 amino acids. CDR1 and CDR2 from the germline V gene are MGHRA and YSYEKL. Trimming removed 3 bases at V and 8 bases at J, with 7 bases between. The chain's CDR3 is CASSHPGEKLFF. The DNA of the CDR3 is TGCGCCAGCAGCCATCCGGGGGAAAAACTGTTTTTT.

The chain employs TRBV2 and TRBJ1-4; 7 bases align to TRBD1. Trimming removed 2 bases from V and 7 bases from J; junction bases left unmatched: 4. Germline V CDR1 and CDR2: SNHLY, FYNNEI. CDR3 size: 14 residues. This CDR3 reads CASSEQGVFEKLFF. As DNA, the CDR3 is TGTGCCAGCAGTGAACAGGGGGTTTTTGAAAAACTGTTTTTT. Supplemented by reference TRBV2 and TRBJ1-4, the full variable domain reads EPEVTQTPSHQVTQMGQEVILRCVPISNHLYFYWYRQILGQKVEFLVSFYNNEISEKSEIFDDQFSVERPDGSNFTLKIRSTKLEDSAMYFCASSEQGVFEKLFFGSGTQLSVL.

The V and J genes are TRBV20-1 and TRBJ2-7; 8 bases are shared with TRBD1. With 3 bases clipped from V and 1 base from J, the junction kept 8 bases outside the gene matches. This CDR3 is built from 15 residues. Germline values: CDR1 DFQATT, CDR2 SNEGSKA (reference sequence). The CDR3 loop is CSASRPGGRSYEQYF. The DNA for the CDR3 is TGCAGTGCTAGTCGCCCAGGGGGCCGATCCTACGAGCAGTACTTC.

The chain couples TRBV5-6 to TRBJ2-7; tentatively, D is TRBD1 or TRBD2 (6 bases each). V was cut by 4 bases and J by 6 bases, with 20 bases left in between. The CDR3 has 15 residues. From germline, CDR1 is SGHDT and CDR2 YYEEEE. The CDR3 DNA follows: TGTGCCAGCAGCCCGGGGGCAGGGGCACTCCTCGAGCAGTACTTC. Protein sequence: CASSPGAGALLEQYF.